This T cell receptor beta chain was recorded in a study of T cells in Graves' hyperthyroidism and ophthalmopathy. Diagnostic assessment was based on clinical symptoms, serum thyroxine and TRAb, thyroid ultrasound and orbital computed tomography. Looked up from germline, CDR1 is MNHEY and CDR2 is SVGEGT. The J segment lost 9 bases and the V segment lost 6 bases, leaving 12 bases of the junction unmatched. The CDR3 consists of 14 residues. TCR beta CDR3 sequences were amplified from RNA transcripts. HTBI primers were used for first-round RT-PCR of the TCR CDR3. TCRdb re-called the multiplex PCR reads through MiXCR, storing one row per CDR3 protein. The sample holds 690,000 or so distinct CDR3 sequences, over 15% seen once.

The clonotype comes from a woman aged 45-65 years with Graves' hyperthyroidism that later progressed to Graves' ophthalmopathy. The chain has TRBV6-2 or TRBV6-3 and TRBJ1-1; TRBD1 matches at 8 bases. Sequencing was carried out using blood. As DNA, the CDR3 is TGTGCCAGCAGAGGAAGTAACAGGGGGGGAAAAGCTTTCTTT. Protein product: CASRGSNRGGKAFF.